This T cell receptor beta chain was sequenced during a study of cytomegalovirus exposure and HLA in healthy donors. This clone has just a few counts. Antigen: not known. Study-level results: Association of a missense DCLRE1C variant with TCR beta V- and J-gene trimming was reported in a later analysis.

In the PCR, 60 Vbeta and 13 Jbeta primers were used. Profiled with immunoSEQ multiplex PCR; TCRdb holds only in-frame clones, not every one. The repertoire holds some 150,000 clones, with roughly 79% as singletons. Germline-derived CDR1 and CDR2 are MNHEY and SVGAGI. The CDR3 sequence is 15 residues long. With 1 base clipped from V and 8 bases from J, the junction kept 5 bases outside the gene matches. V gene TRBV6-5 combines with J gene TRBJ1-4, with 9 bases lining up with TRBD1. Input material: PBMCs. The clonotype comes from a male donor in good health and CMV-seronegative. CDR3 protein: CASSYYGDRDEKLFF. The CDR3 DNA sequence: TGTGCCAGCAGTTACTATGGGGACAGGGACGAAAAACTGTTTTTT.